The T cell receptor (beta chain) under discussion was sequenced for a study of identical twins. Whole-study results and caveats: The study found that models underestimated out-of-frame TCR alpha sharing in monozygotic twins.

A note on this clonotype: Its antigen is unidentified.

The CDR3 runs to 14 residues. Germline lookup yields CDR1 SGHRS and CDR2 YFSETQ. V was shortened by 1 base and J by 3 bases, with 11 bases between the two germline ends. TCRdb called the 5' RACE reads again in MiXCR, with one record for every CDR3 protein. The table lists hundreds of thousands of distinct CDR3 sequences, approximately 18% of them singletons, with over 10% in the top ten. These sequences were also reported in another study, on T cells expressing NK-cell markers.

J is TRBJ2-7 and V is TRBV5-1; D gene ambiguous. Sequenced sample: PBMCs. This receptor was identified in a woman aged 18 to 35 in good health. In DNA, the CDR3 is TGCGCCAGCAGCTTGTCCACGGTTTACTACGAGCAGTACTTC. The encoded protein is CASSLSTVYYEQYF.